This T cell receptor (beta chain) was observed in a study of blood T cell repertoires in COVID-19. This clone was observed a single time. Trimming removed 1 base from V and 4 bases from J; junction bases left unmatched: 5. CDR3 length: 15 residues. Germline CDR1 reads LNHNV; CDR2 reads YYDKDF (reference sequence). The protocol was immunoSEQ multiplex PCR, while the TCRdb copy is restricted to in-frame clones and leaves out a portion. This table holds roughly 200,000 clones, roughly 80% found once. The genes are TRBV15 and TRBJ1-2; 8 nucleotides align to TRBD1. The TCR sequence derives from a woman aged 40 to 50 with COVID-19, enrolled during active disease. The sample was peripheral blood. CDR3 nucleotide sequence: TGTGCCACCAGCAGAGGGACAGGGAAGGGCTATGGCTACACCTTC. Protein sequence: CATSRGTGKGYGYTF.